This entry features one T cell receptor beta chain sequence. This sample was taken from a study of T cells after yellow fever vaccination. The CDR3 has 12 amino acids. Germline V gives CDR1 SQVTM, CDR2 ANQGSEA. TCRdb re-derived calls from the 5' RACE reads in MiXCR, one entry per CDR3 protein. This sample has some 400,000 distinct CDR3 sequences, with over 5% found just once. The sample consisted of PBMCs, taken 5 days after the yellow fever booster vaccination. The receptor was derived from a young man who received the YFV17D yellow fever vaccine. This chain joins TRBV29-1 and TRBJ2-6; D is uncertain. The CDR3 reads CGTGSGANVLTF. In DNA, the CDR3 is TGCGGCACGGGCTCTGGGGCCAACGTCCTGACTTTC.